This T cell receptor (beta chain) appears in the sequencing data of a study of tumor-infiltrating lymphocytes in oesophageal squamous cell carcinoma. This clonotype was observed a single time. Just one base apart from a much larger clone, this may be a read error. Trimming took off 5 bases at V and 5 bases at J, with 10 bases between the two ends. The CDR3 loop spans 13 amino acids. TCRdb reprocessed the PCR reads via MiXCR and lists one record per CDR3 protein. Found here are roughly 21,000 distinct CDR3 sequences, 36% of them singletons; the top ten hold 9% to 13%. This chain connects TRBV12-3 or TRBV12-4 to TRBJ1-5; D unclear. Sequencing was done on a sample of esophageal tumor tissue. The sequence came from a male donor with esophageal squamous cell carcinoma. CDR3 protein: CASSTREDQPQHF. The CDR3 bases are TGTGCCAGCAGTACCCGGGAGGATCAGCCCCAGCATTTT.